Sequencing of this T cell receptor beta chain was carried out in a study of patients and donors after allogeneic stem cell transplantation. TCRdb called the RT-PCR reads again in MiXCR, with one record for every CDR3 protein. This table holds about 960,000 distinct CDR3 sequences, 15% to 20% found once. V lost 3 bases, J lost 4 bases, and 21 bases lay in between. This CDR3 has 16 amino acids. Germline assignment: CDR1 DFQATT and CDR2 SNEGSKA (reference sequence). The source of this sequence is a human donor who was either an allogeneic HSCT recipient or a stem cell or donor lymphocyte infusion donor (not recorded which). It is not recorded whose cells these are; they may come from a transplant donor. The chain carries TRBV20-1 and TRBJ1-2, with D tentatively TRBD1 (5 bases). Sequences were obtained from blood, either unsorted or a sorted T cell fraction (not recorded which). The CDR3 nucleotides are TGCAGTGCTAGTGTCGTTTATACTCGGGACCTCTATGGCTACACCTTC. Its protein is CSASVVYTRDLYGYTF.